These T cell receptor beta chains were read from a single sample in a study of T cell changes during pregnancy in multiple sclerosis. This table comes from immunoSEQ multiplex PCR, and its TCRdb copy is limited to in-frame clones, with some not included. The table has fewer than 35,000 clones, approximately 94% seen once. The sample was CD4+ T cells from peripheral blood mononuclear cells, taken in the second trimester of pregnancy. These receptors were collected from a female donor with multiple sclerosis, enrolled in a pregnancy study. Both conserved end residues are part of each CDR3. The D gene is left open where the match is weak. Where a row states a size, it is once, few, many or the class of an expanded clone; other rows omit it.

CDR3: CAWSLGGYGYTF
DNA: TGTGCCTGGAGTCTGGGGGGGTATGGCTACACCTTC
D: -
V: TRBV30
length: 12
size: -
J: TRBJ1-2

CDR3: CASSQELAPLYGYTF
DNA: TGCGCCAGCAGCCAAGAGTTAGCCCCACTCTATGGCTACACCTTC
D: -
V: TRBV4-1
length: 15
size: once
J: TRBJ1-2

CDR3: CASSSLRTSGNVGEQYF
DNA: TGTGCCAGCAGTTCCCTAAGGACTAGCGGGAATGTTGGCGAGCAGTACTTC
D: TRBD2
V: TRBV27
length: 17
size: -
J: TRBJ2-7

CDR3: CASSQVSLAGAAADTQYF
DNA: TGTGCCAGCAGCCAAGTCTCTTTAGCGGGAGCTGCGGCAGATACGCAGTATTTT
D: TRBD2
V: TRBV14
length: 18
size: -
J: TRBJ2-3

CDR3: CASSPTSGNTGELFF
DNA: TGTGCCAGCAGTCCGACTAGCGGGAACACCGGGGAGCTGTTTTTT
D: TRBD2
V: TRBV25-1
length: 15
size: -
J: TRBJ2-2

CDR3: CASSSGQGLQETQYF
DNA: TGTGCCAGCAGCTCTGGACAGGGCCTCCAAGAGACCCAGTACTTC
D: TRBD1
V: TRBV5-4
length: 15
size: -
J: TRBJ2-5

CDR3: CASSPGAQGLLYYGYTF
DNA: TGTGCCAGCTCACCGGGGGCACAGGGGTTGCTTTACTATGGCTACACCTTC
D: TRBD1
V: TRBV18
length: 17
size: -
J: TRBJ1-2

CDR3: CASRGPGRGMTDTQYF
DNA: TGTGCCAGCAGGGGACCCGGTCGCGGGATGACAGATACGCAGTATTTT
D: -
V: TRBV7-3
length: 16
size: -
J: TRBJ2-3

CDR3: CASRPPGHYEQYF
DNA: TGTGCCAGCCGCCCCCCGGGACACTACGAGCAGTACTTC
D: -
V: TRBV28
length: 13
size: -
J: TRBJ2-7

CDR3: CASSHRDRVSEQYF
DNA: TGTGCCAGCAGCCACCGGGACAGGGTGAGCGAGCAGTACTTC
D: TRBD1
V: TRBV6-5
length: 14
size: -
J: TRBJ2-7

CDR3: CASSYPTGTGRDEQYF
DNA: TGTGCCAGCAGTTACCCGACCGGGACAGGACGGGACGAGCAGTACTTC
D: TRBD1
V: TRBV6-6
length: 16
size: once
J: TRBJ2-7

CDR3: CASSLRGVGTDTQYF
DNA: TGTGCCAGCAGCTTAAGGGGGGTTGGCACAGATACGCAGTATTTT
D: -
V: TRBV7-3
length: 15
size: -
J: TRBJ2-3

CDR3: CASSVEGASTDTQYF
DNA: TGTGCCAGCAGCGTAGAAGGGGCTAGCACAGATACGCAGTATTTT
D: -
V: TRBV9
length: 15
size: -
J: TRBJ2-3

CDR3: CASSRGKANEKLFF
DNA: TGTGCCAGCAGTAGGGGTAAAGCAAACGAAAAACTGTTTTTT
D: -
V: TRBV6-1
length: 14
size: -
J: TRBJ1-4

CDR3: CASLRRAGVPGELFF
DNA: TGTGCCAGTCTAAGGCGGGCGGGAGTCCCCGGGGAGCTGTTTTTT
D: TRBD2
V: TRBV6-5
length: 15
size: -
J: TRBJ2-2

CDR3: CASSGQGGGFLNQPQHF
DNA: TGTGCCAGTAGTGGGCAGGGTGGGGGGTTCCTCAATCAGCCCCAGCATTTT
D: -
V: TRBV19
length: 17
size: -
J: TRBJ1-5

CDR3: CASSYKLAGVQQYF
DNA: TGTGCCAGCAGTTACAAACTAGCGGGAGTGCAGCAGTACTTC
D: TRBD2
V: TRBV6-5
length: 14
size: -
J: TRBJ2-7

CDR3: CASSLLSRDTEAFF
DNA: TGTGCCAGCAGTTTGCTCTCCCGGGACACTGAAGCTTTCTTT
D: -
V: TRBV27
length: 14
size: -
J: TRBJ1-1

CDR3: CASSQFTGSDTLEAFF
DNA: TGTGCCAGCTCACAGTTTACAGGGTCCGATACTCTAGAAGCTTTCTTT
D: -
V: TRBV18
length: 16
size: -
J: TRBJ1-1

CDR3: CASSQDHSVGEYEQYF
DNA: TGTGCCAGCAGCCAAGACCACAGTGTCGGTGAATACGAGCAGTACTTC
D: -
V: TRBV14
length: 16
size: -
J: TRBJ2-7

CDR3: CASSLALAGGFHEQYF
DNA: TGTGCCAGCAGCTTAGCGCTAGCGGGAGGGTTCCACGAGCAGTACTTC
D: TRBD2
V: TRBV7-9
length: 16
size: -
J: TRBJ2-7

CDR3: CASTGEFSGANVLTF
DNA: TGTGCCAGCACCGGAGAGTTCTCTGGGGCCAACGTCCTGACTTTC
D: -
V: TRBV6-6
length: 15
size: -
J: TRBJ2-6

CDR3: CASSVGQGGAYGYTF
DNA: TGTGCCAGCAGCGTAGGACAGGGGGGTGCTTATGGCTACACCTTC
D: TRBD1
V: TRBV9
length: 15
size: -
J: TRBJ1-2

CDR3: CASSPRTASTDTQYF
DNA: TGTGCCAGCAGCCCTAGGACTGCCAGCACAGATACGCAGTATTTT
D: -
V: TRBV6-6
length: 15
size: -
J: TRBJ2-3

CDR3: CASREYTGDYEQYF
DNA: TGTGCGTCCCGAGAATATACAGGGGACTACGAGCAGTACTTC
D: TRBD1
V: TRBV19
length: 14
size: -
J: TRBJ2-7

CDR3: CASSASRGDYGYTF
DNA: TGTGCCAGCAGTGCCAGTCGGGGTGACTATGGCTACACCTTC
D: -
V: TRBV2
length: 14
size: -
J: TRBJ1-2

CDR3: CASSSGQGTWEQYF
DNA: TGTGCCAGTAGTTCCGGGCAGGGGACGTGGGAGCAGTACTTC
D: -
V: TRBV19
length: 14
size: -
J: TRBJ2-7

CDR3: CASSGVWEGETQYF
DNA: TGTGCCAGCAGTGGGGTATGGGAGGGAGAGACCCAGTACTTC
D: TRBD2
V: TRBV2
length: 14
size: -
J: TRBJ2-5

CDR3: CAISTGTLKAFF
DNA: TGTGCCATCAGTACCGGGACTCTAAAAGCTTTCTTT
D: -
V: TRBV10-3
length: 12
size: -
J: TRBJ1-1

CDR3: CAWRTGLAVNLDTQYF
DNA: TGTGCCTGGAGGACCGGACTAGCGGTCAACTTAGATACGCAGTATTTT
D: TRBD2
V: TRBV30
length: 16
size: -
J: TRBJ2-3

CDR3: CASSPRGRETQYF
DNA: TGTGCCAGCTCACCACGGGGGCGGGAGACCCAGTACTTC
D: -
V: TRBV18
length: 13
size: -
J: TRBJ2-5

CDR3: CARSWPPGTSAYNEQFF
DNA: TGTGCCAGAAGTTGGCCCCCCGGGACTAGCGCATACAATGAGCAGTTCTTC
D: TRBD2
V: TRBV5-3
length: 17
size: -
J: TRBJ2-1

CDR3: CASSLWQGAGEQYF
DNA: TGTGCCAGCAGCTTGTGGCAGGGGGCGGGCGAGCAGTACTTC
D: TRBD1
V: TRBV7-2
length: 14
size: -
J: TRBJ2-7

CDR3: CASSFPTGALYGYTF
DNA: TGTGCCAGCAGCTTTCCGACAGGGGCCCTCTATGGCTACACCTTC
D: TRBD1
V: TRBV7-2
length: 15
size: -
J: TRBJ1-2

CDR3: CASSPYAAGLASLSGYTF
DNA: TGCGCCAGCAGCCCTTACGCAGCCGGCCTCGCTAGCTTGAGCGGCTACACCTTC
D: -
V: TRBV4-1
length: 18
size: -
J: TRBJ1-2

CDR3: CASSFRQHTGELFF
DNA: TGTGCCAGCAGCTTTAGACAACACACCGGGGAGCTGTTTTTT
D: -
V: TRBV5-4
length: 14
size: -
J: TRBJ2-2

CDR3: CAISESQGSSYEQYF
DNA: TGTGCCATCAGTGAGTCCCAGGGTTCGAGCTACGAGCAGTACTTC
D: -
V: TRBV10-3
length: 15
size: -
J: TRBJ2-7

CDR3: CASSLGGDTEAFF
DNA: TGTGCCAGCAGCTTAGGGGGGGACACTGAAGCTTTCTTT
D: -
V: TRBV7-2
length: 13
size: -
J: TRBJ1-1

CDR3: CASSIGLAARHEQYF
DNA: TGTGCCAGCAGCATCGGACTAGCTGCAAGACACGAGCAGTACTTC
D: TRBD2
V: TRBV7-2
length: 15
size: -
J: TRBJ2-7

CDR3: CASSYAVFSGNTIYF
DNA: TGTGCCAGCAGTTACGCGGTTTTCTCTGGAAACACCATATATTTT
D: -
V: TRBV6-6
length: 15
size: -
J: TRBJ1-3